Listed here are 32 T cell receptor beta chains from one sample, sequenced in a study of T cell changes during pregnancy in multiple sclerosis (dated by TCRdb to between 2018 and 2020). Libraries came from the immunoSEQ multiplex PCR assay. TCRdb retrieved this table from immuneACCESS and kept in-frame rearrangements only. Not all clones are present; in checked studies, unresolved V genes account for under half, and no reason is known for the remainder. Present in this sample are approximately 58,000 clones, 80% to 95% of which were seen just once. The top ten clonotypes cover 1.4% of the sample. This sample comprised peripheral blood, obtained in the second trimester of pregnancy. These receptors originate from a female donor with multiple sclerosis, enrolled in a pregnancy study.

Only one count was recorded for this clone. The V call is TRBV28, the J call TRBJ2-7; D is uncertain. Germline CDR1 reads MDHEN; CDR2 reads SYDVKM. Trimming stripped 7 bases from V and 3 bases from J, with 7 bases between. The CDR3 is 11 amino acids. The chain's CDR3 is CASTNNYEQYF. The CDR3 bases are TGTGCCAGCACTAATAACTACGAGCAGTACTTC.

V and J are TRBV7-9 and TRBJ2-5; 9 bases map to TRBD2. J lost 5 bases, V lost 6 bases, and 4 bases had no gene match. The germline CDR1 and CDR2 sequences are SEHNR and FQNEAQ (reference sequence). This CDR3 comprises 13 residues. CDR3 sequence reads: CASSYGLAETQYF. The CDR3 DNA sequence: TGTGCCAGCAGTTACGGACTAGCGGAGACCCAGTACTTC. The entire variable domain, with the rest obtained from reference TRBV7-9 and TRBJ2-5, is as follows: DTGVSQNPRHKITKRGQNVTFRCDPISEHNRLYWYRQTLGQGPEFLTYFQNEAQLEKSRLLSDRFSAERPKGSFSTLEIQRTEQGDSAMYLCASSYGLAETQYFGPGTRLLVL.

The CDR3 region has the DNA TGCGCCAGCAGCTTTGGCAGTTTGAACACTGAAGCTTTCTTT. Residues: CASSFGSLNTEAFF. The chain has TRBV5-1 and TRBJ1-1; no firm D call. Germline V gene data show CDR1 as SGHRS and CDR2 as YFSETQ. The CDR3 contains 14 residues. V shed 2 bases and J shed 0 bases, with 8 bases lying between them.

The chain recombines TRBV19 with TRBJ2-1; D perhaps matches TRBD1 (5 bases). Deletions cut 3 bases from V and 1 base from J, with 10 bases between. Per germline, CDR1 LNHDA and CDR2 SQIVND (reference sequence). This CDR3 spans 15 amino acids. In nucleotides, the CDR3 is TGTGCCAGTAGTATTAGCCAGGGATCCTACAATGAGCAGTTCTTC. Its translation: CASSISQGSYNEQFF.

This clone was recorded only once. The gene calls are TRBV5-4 and TRBJ2-1; TRBD1 aligns across 7 bases. J was trimmed by 8 bases and V by 4 bases; bases with no gene match: 3. The CDR3 runs to 12 residues. The germline CDR1 and CDR2 sequences are SGHNT and YYREEE (reference sequence). The CDR3 is CASSLDRDEQFF. As DNA, the CDR3 is TGTGCCAGCAGCCTCGACAGGGATGAGCAGTTCTTC.

The V and J genes are TRBV10-3 and TRBJ2-3; 7 nucleotides match TRBD2. Germline lookup yields CDR1 ENHRY and CDR2 SYGVKD. This CDR3 contains 15 residues. Trimming at V came to 4 bases and at J to 4 bases, leaving 8 bases not matched to a gene. The CDR3 loop is CAISGTAGDPDTQYF. DNA of the CDR3: TGTGCCATCAGTGGTACCGCGGGAGACCCAGATACGCAGTATTTT.

This sequence joins TRBV25-1 and TRBJ2-1, with D hard to call. Trimming cost V 2 bases and J 7 bases, with 18 bases left between them. Germline CDR1 is MGHDK and CDR2 is SYGVNS. This CDR3 region has 16 residues. This CDR3 reads CASSELTAPSRNEQFF. Written as DNA, the CDR3 is TGTGCCAGCAGTGAACTCACGGCTCCTAGTCGAAATGAGCAGTTCTTC.

This clone occurred once. This rearrangement joins TRBV6-6 to TRBJ2-7, with 7 bases identical to TRBD2. The germline V gene has CDR1 MNHNY and CDR2 SVGAGI (reference sequence). Trimming removed 6 bases from V and 4 bases from J; junction bases left unmatched: 3. The CDR3 contains 12 residues. The DNA of the CDR3 is TGTGCCAGCAGAAGGGAGGGTTACGAGCAGTACTTC. Translation gives CASRREGYEQYF.

Comments on this clone: Relative to the germline gene, one junction end is altered; a read error may explain this. This chain links TRBV7-3 with TRBJ2-7, with 11 positions matching TRBD2. This CDR3 region has 15 residues. Germline V gene data show CDR1 as SGHTA and CDR2 as FQGTGA. The CDR3 DNA follows: TGTGCCAGCAGCTTTGCTAGCGGGAGGCCCCACGAGCGGTACTTC. Translating it yields CASSFASGRPHERYF.

The rearrangement uses TRBV5-1 and TRBJ2-3; D possibly corresponds to TRBD2 (5 bases). Trimming removed 0 bases from V and 6 bases from J, with 14 bases in between. Germline loops: CDR1 SGHRS, CDR2 YFSETQ. The CDR3 is made up of 15 amino acids. The CDR3, as DNA: TGCGCCAGCAGCTTGGTCCTAGCCCAAGCCGATACGCAGTATTTT. Residues: CASSLVLAQADTQYF.

As to this clone: The sample holds other DNA sequences that translate to the same CDR3. V is TRBV7-3 and J is TRBJ1-1; a weak D match, TRBD1 (5 bases). Trimming removed 0 bases at V and 3 bases at J, with 8 bases between. This CDR3 is 14 amino acids long. The germline gives CDR1 SGHTA, CDR2 FQGTGA. As DNA, the CDR3 is TGTGCCAGCAGCTTAACGGGGGGAGACACTGAAGCTTTCTTT. This sequence encodes CASSLTGGDTEAFF.

This chain uses TRBV7-9 with TRBJ2-7, with a weak D call TRBD2 (5 bases). V was cut by 4 bases and J by 4 bases, with 14 bases left in between. This CDR3 is built from 14 residues. Germline CDR1 SEHNR, CDR2 FQNEAQ (reference sequence). CDR3 loop: CASSSIGAVYEQYF. CDR3 nucleotide sequence: TGTGCCAGCAGCTCCATAGGAGCGGTTTACGAGCAGTACTTC.

The chain employs TRBV28 and TRBJ2-2; 8 bases agree with TRBD1. CDR3 length: 15 residues. Per the germline V gene, CDR1 is MDHEN and CDR2 is SYDVKM. V trimming: 6 bases; J trimming: 5 bases; junction bases outside the gene matches: 8. CDR3 DNA sequence: TGTGCCAGCAGCACAGGGGGGTATGGAACCGGGGAGCTGTTTTTT. It encodes CASSTGGYGTGELFF. Using reference TRBV28 and TRBJ2-2 for the parts outside the CDR3, the full variable domain is DVKVTQSSRYLVKRTGEKVFLECVQDMDHENMFWYRQDPGLGLRLIYFSYDVKMKEKGDIPEGYSVSREKKERFSLILESASTNQTSMYLCASSTGGYGTGELFFGEGSRLTVL.

V is TRBV13 and J is TRBJ2-1; 9 bases are shared with TRBD2. After removal of 1 base from V and 9 bases from J, the junction contained 10 bases not matched to a gene. The length of the CDR3 is 16 residues. Germline V gene lookup returns CDR1 PRHDT and CDR2 FYEKMQ (reference sequence). The CDR3 reads CASSLEPSGKKGEQFF. The CDR3 coding sequence is TGTGCCAGCAGCTTAGAGCCTAGCGGGAAGAAGGGTGAGCAGTTCTTC.

CDR3 amino acids: CASSFPTLTLNTEAFF. The CDR3 DNA follows: TGTGCCAGCAGTTTCCCGACTCTTACCCTGAACACTGAAGCTTTCTTT. The genes are TRBV27 and TRBJ1-1, with D unclear. Trimming pared 3 bases from V and 0 bases from J, leaving 14 bases between. CDR1 and CDR2 (germline): MNHEY, SMNVEV (reference sequence). The CDR3 spans 16 residues.

The chain has TRBV19 and TRBJ2-7; tentative D call: TRBD2 (6 bases). The CDR3 sequence is 13 residues long. V was cut by 4 bases and J by 5 bases, with 12 bases left in between. Germline values: CDR1 LNHDA, CDR2 SQIVND (reference sequence). The CDR3 DNA follows: TGTGCCAGTAGTACCCGACTAGTGAACGAGCAGTACTTC. This sequence encodes CASSTRLVNEQYF.

This rearrangement joins TRBV19 to TRBJ1-3; 10 bases line up with TRBD1. V was clipped by 7 bases and J by 4 bases; unmatched bases: 7. CDR1 is LNHDA, CDR2 SQIVND, per germline (reference sequence). The CDR3 has 15 residues. The CDR3 region is CASTATGGLGNTIYF. DNA for the CDR3: TGTGCCAGTACTGCGACAGGGGGCCTAGGAAACACCATATATTTT.

The V and J genes are TRBV7-9 and TRBJ2-2; 10 bases line up with TRBD1. The CDR3 runs 15 residues. Germline V gene data show CDR1 as SEHNR and CDR2 as FQNEAQ (reference sequence). Trimming cost V 11 bases and J 7 bases; bases outside gene matches: 13. The CDR3 is CAGRPGQGLIGELFF. In DNA form, the CDR3 reads TGTGCCGGAAGGCCGGGACAGGGGTTAATCGGGGAGCTGTTTTTT.

This chain connects TRBV4-2 to TRBJ2-1; 8 positions match TRBD1. After removal of 4 bases from V and 9 bases from J, the junction contained 11 bases not matched to a gene. The germline gives CDR1 LGHNA, CDR2 YNFKEQ. The CDR3 spans 15 residues. In DNA, the CDR3 is TGTGCCAGCAGCCCAGGACAGGGTAATCTGGGTGAGCAGTTCTTC. This codes for CASSPGQGNLGEQFF.

This rearrangement joins TRBV6-1 to TRBJ2-1; 15 positions agree with TRBD2. V dropped 7 bases and J dropped 12; count of bases not matched to a gene: 7. There are 14 residues in the CDR3. Germline CDR1 and CDR2: MNHNS and SASEGT. CDR3 coding DNA: TGTGCCAGCACCGGACTAGCGGGAGGGGTGGGGCAGTTCTTC. Amino acids: CASTGLAGGVGQFF.

V gene TRBV4-1 combines with J gene TRBJ1-1; unclear D gene. V was trimmed by 6 bases and J by 5 bases, leaving 19 bases between them. Looked up from germline, CDR1 is MGHRA and CDR2 is YSYEKL. The CDR3 contains 15 residues. The CDR3 DNA reads as TGCGCCAGCAGGTTGTCCGGGATTCACGGGACTGAAGCTTTCTTT. Translation: CASRLSGIHGTEAFF.

This clone is a singleton in its sample. The V gene is TRBV5-1, the J gene TRBJ2-7; TRBD1 matches 10 bases. CDR1 and CDR2 (germline): SGHRS, YFSETQ. Trimming removed 3 bases from V and 3 bases from J; junction bases left unmatched: 6. The CDR3 runs to 15 residues. The CDR3 coding sequence is TGCGCCAGCAGCTCTGAGGGGACAGGGGTCTACGAGCAGTACTTC. This gives the protein CASSSEGTGVYEQYF.

V usage is TRBV7-3 and J usage is TRBJ2-1, with 14 positions matching TRBD2. Per germline, CDR1 SGHTA and CDR2 FQGTGA. The CDR3 runs to 16 residues. Trimming cost V 2 bases and J 7 bases; bases outside gene matches: 4. In DNA form, the CDR3 reads TGTGCCAGCAGCTTAGGACTAGCGGGAGGTGAGAATGAGCAGTTCTTC. Encoded protein: CASSLGLAGGENEQFF.

The J gene is TRBJ2-1, the V gene TRBV9, with D unclear. The CDR3 is 13 residues long. V was trimmed by 4 bases and J by 0 bases, leaving 5 bases between them. Germline-derived CDR1 and CDR2 are SGDLS and YYNGEE. The CDR3 reads CASSPRSYNEQFF. The CDR3 DNA is TGTGCCAGCAGCCCCCGCTCCTACAATGAGCAGTTCTTC.

The chain links TRBV7-3 to TRBJ2-1; 11 positions match TRBD2. Germline V gene sequence: CDR1 SGHTA, CDR2 FQGTGA. The CDR3 is 16 residues long. V shed 6 bases and J 7 bases; nucleotides not matched to a gene: 11. The DNA for the CDR3 is TGTGCCAGCAGTCCCCTAGCGGGAGGCCGGGGTAATGAGCAGTTCTTC. Encoded protein: CASSPLAGGRGNEQFF. Full variable domain (rest looked up from reference TRBV7-3 and TRBJ2-1): GAGVSQTPSNKVTEKGKYVELRCDPISGHTALYWYRQSLGQGPEFLIYFQGTGAADDSGLPNDRFFAVRPEGSVSTLKIQRTERGDSAVYLCASSPLAGGRGNEQFFGPGTRLTVL.

V is TRBV6-5 and J is TRBJ1-1, with D tentatively TRBD1 (6 bases). The CDR3 consists of 11 residues. Trimming took off 5 bases at V and 6 bases at J, with 7 bases between the two ends. CDR1 MNHEY and CDR2 SVGAGI come from the germline V gene. CDR3 bases: TGTGCCAGCAGTGAGGGGGCTGAAGCTTTCTTT. It translates to CASSEGAEAFF.

This rearrangement joins TRBV5-1 to TRBJ2-7; 9 bases match TRBD2. This CDR3 is built from 16 residues. V lost 0 bases to trimming and J lost 2 bases; unmatched junction nucleotides: 6. CDR1 and CDR2 from the germline V gene are SGHRS and YFSETQ. DNA of the CDR3: TGCGCCAGCAGCTTGGCTTTACTAGCGGGTGCCTACGAGCAGTACTTC. This translates into CASSLALLAGAYEQYF.

V and J are TRBV28 and TRBJ1-2; 7 bases map to TRBD1. The ends lost 8 bases at V and 6 bases at J; junction bases unmatched: 6. Germline V lookup: CDR1 MDHEN, CDR2 SYDVKM. CDR3 length: 12 residues. For the CDR3, the DNA is TGTGCCAGCGTAGGGGGCCGTCATGGCTACACCTTC. Its translation is CASVGGRHGYTF.

This clone was counted between two and nine times. The chain links TRBV7-9 to TRBJ2-7; 8 nucleotides line up with TRBD1. This CDR3 comprises 15 residues. The V gene's germline CDR1 is SEHNR and CDR2 FQNEAQ (reference sequence). V trimming: 3 bases; J trimming: 3 bases; junction bases outside the gene matches: 7. CDR3 region: CASSFIGQGDYEQYF. DNA for the CDR3: TGTGCCAGCAGCTTTATCGGACAGGGTGACTACGAGCAGTACTTC.

This clone showed up many times. The rearrangement uses TRBV6-5 and TRBJ1-1; TRBD1 matches at 8 bases. In germline, CDR1 is MNHEY, CDR2 SVGAGI. Trimming at V came to 5 bases and at J to 4 bases, leaving 6 bases not matched to a gene. CDR3 length: 14 residues. CDR3 amino acids: CASSPGQGVTEAFF. The CDR3 nucleotides are TGTGCCAGCAGTCCCGGACAGGGTGTCACTGAAGCTTTCTTT.

The chain recombines TRBV27 with TRBJ2-3; 9 bases are shared with TRBD2. Trimming took 1 base from V and 4 from J; bases not matched to a gene: 6. The CDR3 runs 16 residues. Looked up from germline, CDR1 is MNHEY and CDR2 is SMNVEV (reference sequence). The CDR3 nucleotides read TGTGCCAGCAGTTTATGGGCGGGAGGGCCTGCAGATACGCAGTATTTT. Amino acids: CASSLWAGGPADTQYF.

This chain connects TRBV19 to TRBJ1-2, with 9 bases matching TRBD1. The V gene end was trimmed by 3 bases and the J gene end by 6 bases; junction bases not matched to a gene: 17. CDR3 length: 18 residues. Germline CDR1 and CDR2: LNHDA and SQIVND (reference sequence). CDR3 coding DNA: TGTGCCAGTAGTATGTTCATCTGGGGAGAGGACAGGGGCGATGGCTACACCTTC. Translating gives CASSMFIWGEDRGDGYTF.